One and the same sample provided the 4 T cell receptor beta chains below, sequenced in a study of CXCR3-negative and CXCR3-positive naive CD8 T cells. Each TRB cDNA library was prepared by 5' RACE (with UMI labels). TCRdb derives one entry per CDR3 protein from the 5' RACE reads, leaving out DNA. This sample's table reports 23,000 or so distinct CDR3 sequences. The sequenced sample was naive CXCR3- CD8+ T cells from blood. Noted subset: CD45RO-CCR7+CD27+CD95- naive CD8+ T cells lacking CXCR3 (TNR3-). The receptors were gathered from a human donor in good health. Some clones in this sample may be carry-over from other donors' samples.

V is TRBV4-2 and J is TRBJ2-1; with no DNA, the TCRdb D assignment of TRBD2 cannot be verified. The CDR3 is made up of 17 amino acids. Per germline, CDR1 LGHNA and CDR2 YNFKEQ. CDR3: CASSQSGASGAYNEQFF.

The chain has TRBV12-5 and TRBJ1-1. The germline V gene has CDR1 LGHNT and CDR2 FRNRAP. CDR3 size: 14 residues. The CDR3 region is CASGVWVDGDEAFF.

CDR3: CASILTGNYGYTF. The chain links TRBV19 to TRBJ1-2; TCRdb proposes TRBD1, but this gene call is untestable without DNA. Germline values: CDR1 LNHDA, CDR2 SQIVND (reference sequence). This CDR3 comprises 13 residues.

The chain joins TRBV29-1 to TRBJ2-7; TCRdb outputs TRBD1, but without DNA this stays unchecked. The CDR3 contains 15 residues. Germline CDR1 is SQVTM and CDR2 is ANQGSEA. CDR3 in amino acids: CSVEGDRGGSYEQYF.